These 23 T cell receptor beta chains originate from one sample sequenced in a study of blood T cells in healthy people across ages. Then a second PCR, running roughly 7 to 11 cycles, was carried out with a sample-barcoded 5' primer and a J-beta primer mix. TCRdb itself ran the 5' RACE reads through MiXCR, one entry per CDR3 protein. The sample contains 500,000 to 700,000 distinct CDR3 sequences, approximately 30% of which appear only once. The sample consisted of blood. The receptor set was obtained from a woman of 80 years or more in good health.

In its sample, this clonotype was seen a few times. The chain links TRBV12-3 or TRBV12-4 to TRBJ2-2, with 7 bases that match TRBD1. The V and J ends lost 7 bases and 6 bases, in that order; junction bases with no gene match: 11. This CDR3 spans 15 amino acids. The CDR3 DNA follows: TGTGCCAGCAACGCAGCAGGGGGTACAGCCGGGGAGCTGTTTTTT. This translates into CASNAAGGTAGELFF.

With regard to this clonotype: This could be a read error, since a much larger clone is one nucleotide away. The CDR3 is CASSVRTREYNEQYF. CDR3 nucleotide sequence: TGTGCCAGCAGTGTTAGGACTAGAGAATACAATGAGCAGTACTTC. The J gene is TRBJ2-7, the V gene TRBV6-1; 7 bases map to TRBD2. This CDR3 has 15 amino acids. Germline lookup yields CDR1 MNHNS and CDR2 SASEGT. Trimming took 4 bases from V and 7 from J; bases not matched to a gene: 13.

In its sample, this clonotype was seen a few times. At one end the junction does not follow the germline gene, possibly because of a read error. The chain uses TRBV4-3 and TRBJ1-2; tentatively, D is TRBD1 (6 bases). Germline loops: CDR1 LGHNA, CDR2 YSLEER. The CDR3 is 12 amino acids. The CDR3 protein is CTSSQGGQGYTF. In DNA, the CDR3 is TGCACCAGCAGCCAAGGAGGACAGGGCTACACCTTC.

Details on this clonotype: Given a much more abundant clone one base away, this may be a read error. CDR3 DNA sequence: TGTGCCAGCAGCCAAGATCGGGGGGTAGATACGCGGTATTTT. Translated, it gives CASSQDRGVDTRYF. The chain employs TRBV3-1 and TRBJ2-3, with 7 bases that match TRBD2. Per the germline V gene, CDR1 is LGHDT and CDR2 is YNNKEL (reference sequence). This CDR3 is built from 14 residues.

The sample holds many counts of this clonotype. V is TRBV27 and J is TRBJ1-5; D possibly corresponds to TRBD1 (5 bases). The CDR3 is 14 amino acids. V was shortened by 2 bases and J by 9 bases, with 14 bases between the two germline ends. Germline loops: CDR1 MNHEY, CDR2 SMNVEV (reference sequence). The CDR3 nucleotides are TGTGCCAGCAGTTTAAGCTTCCAGCAGGGGCCCCAGCATTTT. Translated: CASSLSFQQGPQHF.

This clonotype was seen many times. The V and J genes are TRBV24-1 and TRBJ2-3; 9 bases match TRBD2. Germline CDR1 and CDR2: KGHDR and SFDVKD. The CDR3 sequence is 16 residues long. V gave up 5 bases and J gave up 0 bases; unmatched junction bases: 5. As DNA, the CDR3 is TGTGCCACCAGTGTGGGGCGGGGGGGAAGCACAGATACGCAGTATTTT. It encodes CATSVGRGGSTDTQYF.

This clonotype has more than one count but fewer than ten. The chain employs TRBV2 and TRBJ2-1; D assignment may be TRBD1 or TRBD2 (5 bases each). The tail of the sequence fits TRBJ2-7 better, so the J call may be wrong. The CDR3 has 15 amino acids. Germline V gene data show CDR1 as SNHLY and CDR2 as FYNNEI. In DNA form, the CDR3 reads TGTGCCAGCAGGGTGGGACCACGGTCCTACAATGAGCAGTACTTC. The encoded protein is CASRVGPRSYNEQYF.

This clonotype was seen repeatedly, ten times or more. J is TRBJ1-1 and V is TRBV15; no definite D call. CDR1 LNHNV and CDR2 YYDKDF come from the germline V gene (reference sequence). The V end lost 6 bases, the J end lost 3 bases, and 5 bases lay between the germline ends. This CDR3 is 11 amino acids long. The CDR3 is CATRMDTEAFF. The CDR3 DNA reads as TGTGCCACCAGAATGGACACTGAAGCTTTCTTT.

This clonotype has a count of ten or more. V usage is TRBV21-1 and J usage is TRBJ2-3; TRBD1 reflects the table's D call only, with no check against the DNA. TRBV21-1 corresponds to a pseudogene. CDR3 length: 17 residues. In nucleotides, the CDR3 is TGTGCCAGCAGCAAAGCGGTTGACAGGGCTCGCACAGATACGCAGTATTTT. This translates into CASSKAVDRARTDTQYF.

This clonotype was seen many times. The chain has TRBV4-1 and TRBJ1-4, with a weak D call TRBD1 (5 bases). The germline gives CDR1 MGHRA, CDR2 YSYEKL. V was shortened by 1 base and J by 4 bases, with 10 bases between the two germline ends. The CDR3 runs 15 residues. CDR3 sequence reads: CASSQGQGVNEKLFF. The CDR3 nucleotides read TGCGCCAGCAGCCAAGGCCAAGGGGTTAATGAAAAACTGTTTTTT.

This clonotype was seen a handful of times. A read error may be the cause here, since a much bigger clone is one base away. The genes are TRBV6-5 and TRBJ2-7, with no clear D. Germline CDR1 is MNHEY and CDR2 is SVGAGI. This CDR3 contains 14 residues. Trimming shortened V by 3 bases and J by 5 bases, and 14 bases separated the two germline ends. This CDR3 reads CASSYPRAGNEQYF. The DNA for the CDR3 is TGTGCCAGCAGTTATCCAAGGGCTGGCAACGAGCAGTACTTC.

With regard to this clonotype: A clone one base away is much larger, so this may be a read error. The rearrangement links TRBV20-1 to TRBJ2-7; 8 bases are a match to TRBD1. Germline loops: CDR1 DFQATT, CDR2 SNEGSKA (reference sequence). V trimming: 0 bases; J trimming: 2 bases; junction bases outside the gene matches: 6. The CDR3 contains 15 residues. Here the CDR3 DNA reads TGCAGTGCTAGAGAGCCCGGGACAGGCCCCTACGAGCAGTACTTC. The encoded protein is CSAREPGTGPYEQYF.

The V gene is TRBV7-2, the J gene TRBJ2-5, with D possibly being TRBD1 (6 bases). The J call may not be correct, given that the DNA end is closer to TRBJ2-7. The CDR3 is 16 residues long. Germline lookup yields CDR1 SGHTA and CDR2 FQGNSA. DNA of the CDR3: TGTGCCAGCAGCCCCCCGGGACATAATAGGGGAAGCGAGCAGTACTTC. It codes for CASSPPGHNRGSEQYF.

The chain links TRBV10-3 to TRBJ1-5, with D unclear. Germline-derived CDR1 and CDR2 are ENHRY and SYGVKD. V lost 2 bases to trimming and J lost 7 bases, with 9 bases between them. The CDR3 is made up of 13 amino acids. CDR3 nucleotide sequence: TGTGCCATCAGTGAGAGGGATGGGCAGCCCCAGCATTTT. Translated, it gives CAISERDGQPQHF.

In this sample, this clonotype turned up many times. The chain uses TRBV3-1 and TRBJ2-7, with 9 bases fitting TRBD2. Germline lookup yields CDR1 LGHDT and CDR2 YNNKEL (reference sequence). V shed 2 bases and J 2 bases; nucleotides not matched to a gene: 10. The CDR3 has 17 amino acids. CDR3: CASSQKRGGAVPYEQYF. The CDR3 DNA sequence: TGTGCCAGCAGCCAAAAACGCGGGGGGGCGGTACCCTACGAGCAGTACTTC.

This rearrangement joins TRBV6-5 to TRBJ1-2, with D hard to call. The CDR3 has 13 amino acids. CDR1 MNHEY and CDR2 SVGAGI come from the germline V gene. V was pared by 7 bases and J by 8 bases, with 17 bases between. The CDR3 here is CASKPGTMRGYTF. CDR3 DNA sequence: TGTGCCAGCAAGCCGGGAACTATGCGGGGCTACACCTTC.

To note about this clonotype: A much larger clone is a single base away; this may be a read error. The V and J genes are TRBV9 and TRBJ2-1, with 7 bases fitting TRBD1. The last part of the DNA fits TRBJ2-7 better; the J call may be wrong. Germline V gene data show CDR1 as SGDLS and CDR2 as YYNGEE. The CDR3 sequence is 17 residues long. The CDR3 reads CASSTRDSARSYNEQYF. The CDR3 coding sequence is TGTGCCAGCAGCACTCGGGACAGCGCCCGCTCCTACAATGAGCAGTACTTC.

V usage is TRBV11-2 and J usage is TRBJ1-1; D not certain. Germline V gives CDR1 SGHAT, CDR2 FQNNGV. Trimming pared 5 bases from V and 0 bases from J, leaving 16 bases between. This CDR3 has 16 residues. CDR3 protein: CASSTTKDRMNTEAFF. CDR3 nucleotide sequence: TGTGCCAGCAGCACAACAAAGGATCGTATGAACACTGAAGCTTTCTTT.

This clonotype occurred once. The chain combines TRBV5-1 with TRBJ2-7, with 8 bases lining up with TRBD2. Germline assignment: CDR1 SGHRS and CDR2 YFSETQ. The V and J ends lost 0 bases and 7 bases, in that order; junction bases with no gene match: 9. This CDR3 comprises 15 residues. The CDR3 region is CASSLVGGAHNEQYF. CDR3 coding DNA: TGCGCCAGCAGCTTGGTCGGGGGGGCCCACAATGAGCAGTACTTC.

The chain is built from TRBV12-3 or TRBV12-4 and TRBJ2-7, with 10 bases aligning to TRBD1. The CDR3 totals 13 residues. J lost 9 bases, V lost 5 bases, and 7 bases had no gene match. The CDR3 is CASSLRQGAMQYF. CDR3 coding DNA: TGTGCCAGCAGTCTAAGACAGGGGGCCATGCAGTACTTC.

The chain is built from TRBV7-9 and TRBJ2-5, with D maybe TRBD1 (5 bases). The DNA end is more similar to TRBJ2-7, so the J call may be wrong. Germline V gives CDR1 SEHNR, CDR2 FQNEAQ (reference sequence). The CDR3 has 15 residues. The CDR3 loop reads CASSLYSGRAHEQYF. The DNA for the CDR3 is TGTGCCAGCAGCTTATATTCTGGCAGGGCCCACGAGCAGTACTTC.

The chain couples TRBV20-1 to TRBJ2-3; D unclear. The J call may be in error: the DNA end matches TRBJ1-5 better. This CDR3 comprises 15 residues. From germline, CDR1 is DFQATT and CDR2 SNEGSKA (reference sequence). The CDR3 loop is CSAGPQTPSTDTQHF. The CDR3 DNA reads as TGCAGTGCTGGACCCCAGACACCCAGCACCGATACGCAGCATTTT.

This rearrangement joins TRBV18 to TRBJ1-3, with no clear D. Trimming left V 3 bases short and J 0 bases short, with 3 bases between. The CDR3 has 13 amino acids. Per germline, CDR1 KGHSH and CDR2 LQKENI. The chain's CDR3 is CASSPVSGNTIYF. CDR3 nucleotide sequence: TGTGCCAGCTCACCGGTCTCTGGAAACACCATATATTTT. The entire variable domain, with the rest obtained from reference TRBV18 and TRBJ1-3, is as follows: NAGVMQNPRHLVRRRGQEARLRCSPMKGHSHVYWYRQLPEEGLKFMVYLQKENIIDESGMPKERFSAEFPKEGPSILRIQQVVRGDSAAYFCASSPVSGNTIYFGEGSWLTVV.